This TCR beta chain originates from a study of blood T cell repertoires in COVID-19 (dated by TCRdb to the early 2020s). Regarding the research as a whole: The collaborator samples originated in the United States, Italy and Spain and spanned the acute and convalescent phases of COVID-19. The material from the prospective study consisted of cDNA or gDNA derived from T cells, B-cell-depleted T cells, or PBMCs. The dataset comprised deeply sampled blood TCRbeta repertoires from subjects exposed to, actively infected with, or recovered from COVID-19. Where available, HLA class I and class II types were taken from metadata supplied by the sample provider and were not determined by assay-based typing. Samples came from the ongoing ImmuneRACE study (first 160 participants) plus 1,254 subjects from 6 global collaborators. Nearly every sample came with metadata listing a de-identified subject ID, COVID-19 status, age in years and sex. A freely available public database, intended as a resource for researchers studying the immune response to SARS-CoV-2, is where the repertoires were released.

The full study reports these points: The quantity of clinical and demographic metadata differed by source and by participant and was supplied without curation.

As encoded in the germline V gene, CDR1 is MDHEN while CDR2 is SYDVKM. V is clipped by 6 bases and J by 0 bases, and the sequence between their germline boundaries is 11 bases long. Inclusive of the bounding cysteine and phenylalanine, the CDR3 is 14 residues long. Solely the CDR3 DNA is kept, with 42 bases framed from the first base. The immunoSEQ Assay, a bias-controlled multiplex PCR, was used to amplify TCRbeta CDR3 regions from genomic DNA. The paper's data handling went like this. Within the assay, amplification of reference gene primers was used to estimate how many nucleated cells each sample contained. To quantify the absolute abundance of each unique TCRbeta CDR3 rearrangement, sequence reads were collapsed and filtered. For each sample, productive Simpson clonality was calculated as the square root of Simpson's diversity index across productive rearrangements. The source is immuneACCESS, and TCRdb retained only in-frame sequences with V and J called. Part of the clones is not carried over; for the studies checked, unresolved V genes explain less than half of this, and the remainder is unexplained. D and trimming were read from the DNA, whereas the V and J calls and clone size are those reported in that table. In this sample the table shows around 130,000 clones, 80% to 90% of which occur a single time. Clones ranked in the top ten supply roughly a quarter of the sample.

The collaborating institutions used their own protocols to collect whole blood in K2EDTA tubes. Collaborator samples were shipped for TCRbeta analysis as frozen whole blood, isolated PBMCs, or DNA extracted from either sample type. As for this clone: This clone's antigen is unknown. No base-level quality is on record; no much larger clone is a single base apart.

The sample taken for sequencing was peripheral blood. The receptor's source is a man in his 70s with active or convalescent COVID-19. This chain joins TRBV28 to TRBJ1-1; no confident D gene assignment can be made. Read as DNA, the sequence is TGTGCCAGCAGCTTAGGGCGGGTGAACACTGAAGCTTTCTTT. It translates as CASSLGRVNTEAFF.